The next 26 T cell receptor beta chains were all read from a single sample in a study of blood T cell repertoires in COVID-19 (dated by TCRdb to about 2020). Libraries came from the immunoSEQ multiplex PCR assay. TCRdb limited this immuneACCESS table to in-frame rearrangements with V and J called. A share of clones is missing; checked studies link under half to unresolved V genes, and the rest is unexplained. For this sample there are about 300,000 clones; about 89% appear just once. 5% to 7% of the sample belongs to the ten largest clones. The sequenced sample consisted of peripheral blood. The receptors come from a man younger than 35 who had recovered from COVID-19.

The chain joins TRBV3-1 (or the pseudogene TRBV3-2) to TRBJ1-6; D gene unclear. Germline CDR1 is LGHDT and CDR2 is YNNKEL (reference sequence). This CDR3 is 14 amino acids long. Deletions cut 4 bases from V and 0 bases from J, with 4 bases between. The chain's CDR3 is CASSPSSYNSPLHF. The CDR3 DNA reads TGTGCCAGCAGCCCGAGCTCCTATAATTCACCCCTCCACTTT.

The chain carries TRBV3-1 (or the pseudogene TRBV3-2) and TRBJ1-1; D is perhaps TRBD1 (6 bases). V dropped 6 bases and J dropped 4 bases, with 18 bases sitting between them. Per the germline V gene, CDR1 is LGHDT and CDR2 is YNNKEL (reference sequence). The CDR3 has 15 residues. CDR3 in amino acids: CASSLPGQGLTEAFF. In DNA form, the CDR3 reads TGTGCCAGCAGTCTTCCGGGACAAGGCCTCACTGAAGCTTTCTTT.

V usage is TRBV7-8 and J usage is TRBJ2-5; tentatively, D is TRBD2 (6 bases). The germline V gene has CDR1 SGHVS and CDR2 FQNEAQ. V was pared by 2 bases and J by 2 bases, with 12 bases between. The CDR3 loop spans 15 amino acids. For the CDR3, the DNA is TGTGCCAGCAGCTTAATGTCGGGGGATCAAGAGACCCAGTACTTC. It encodes CASSLMSGDQETQYF.

This chain uses TRBV15 with TRBJ1-5; D remains ambiguous. The CDR3 extends over 15 amino acids. Trimming left V 0 bases short and J 2 bases short, with 8 bases between. From germline, CDR1 is LNHNV and CDR2 YYDKDF (reference sequence). The CDR3 coding sequence is TGTGCCACCAGCAGAGACGCCGGGGGCAATCAGCCCCAGCATTTT. This codes for CATSRDAGGNQPQHF.

The CDR3 coding sequence is TGTGCCAGCAGGACTGGGGGGGCCAACAATGAGCAGTTCTTC. This translates into CASRTGGANNEQFF. The chain carries TRBV27 and TRBJ2-1, with a possible D match to TRBD2 (7 bases). Per germline, CDR1 MNHEY and CDR2 SMNVEV (reference sequence). V was cut by 6 bases and J by 5 bases, with 14 bases left in between. CDR3 length equals 14 residues.

V usage is TRBV19 and J usage is TRBJ2-2, with D hard to call. This CDR3 is 14 amino acids long. Germline V lookup: CDR1 LNHDA, CDR2 SQIVND (reference sequence). V lost 7 bases to trimming and J lost 5 bases, with 14 bases between them. CDR3 sequence (DNA): TGTGCCAGTAAAAACTTCCAAGATACCGGGGAGCTGTTTTTT. Residues: CASKNFQDTGELFF.

V usage is TRBV25-1 and J usage is TRBJ2-1; no clear D gene. The CDR3 sequence is 16 residues long. Trimming left V 1 base short and J 0 bases short, with 10 bases between. Germline assignment: CDR1 MGHDK and CDR2 SYGVNS. CDR3 sequence reads: CASSEWSTSSYNEQFF. The CDR3, as DNA: TGTGCCAGCAGTGAATGGAGCACCAGCTCCTACAATGAGCAGTTCTTC.

The chain carries TRBV6-5 and TRBJ2-2; 8 positions match TRBD1. V dropped 0 bases and J dropped 5; count of bases not matched to a gene: 2. The germline V gene has CDR1 MNHEY and CDR2 SVGAGI. The CDR3 extends over 15 amino acids. CDR3 coding DNA: TGTGCCAGCAGTTACTCCCGGACAGGGACCGGGGAGCTGTTTTTT. This sequence encodes CASSYSRTGTGELFF.

The rearrangement links TRBV19 to TRBJ2-3; D not certain. The CDR3 length is 13 residues. V was trimmed by 1 base and J by 0 bases, leaving 2 bases between them. Germline CDR1 and CDR2: LNHDA and SQIVND (reference sequence). This CDR3 reads CASSIASTDTQYF. The DNA of the CDR3 is TGTGCCAGTAGTATAGCTAGCACAGATACGCAGTATTTT.

The chain is built from TRBV5-1 and TRBJ2-7; D is perhaps TRBD1 (5 bases). The V gene lost 4 bases and the J gene lost 3 bases, with 8 bases spanning the gap. Germline V CDR1 and CDR2: SGHRS, YFSETQ. This CDR3 is built from 12 residues. CDR3 loop: CASSPQGYEQYF. CDR3 nucleotide sequence: TGCGCCAGCAGCCCCCAGGGCTACGAGCAGTACTTC.

This rearrangement joins TRBV7-8 to TRBJ2-7, with 8 positions matching TRBD1. The germline CDR1 and CDR2 sequences are SGHVS and FQNEAQ. The CDR3 is 15 residues long. J was trimmed by 3 bases and V by 6 bases; bases with no gene match: 10. The CDR3 protein is CASRKDRAVIYEQYF. For the CDR3, the DNA is TGTGCCAGCAGAAAGGACAGGGCAGTCATCTACGAGCAGTACTTC.

The gene calls are TRBV25-1 and TRBJ1-2, with TRBD1 matching 9 bases. The V gene end was trimmed by 4 bases and the J gene end by 6 bases; junction bases not matched to a gene: 18. The CDR3 has 18 amino acids. Germline loops: CDR1 MGHDK, CDR2 SYGVNS. The CDR3 DNA reads TGTGCCAGCAGTGGTCTCCGGGACAGGGACCGACTGGGTCATGGCTACACCTTC. It specifies CASSGLRDRDRLGHGYTF.

V gene TRBV7-8 combines with J gene TRBJ2-1; tentatively, D is TRBD2 (6 bases). This CDR3 spans 16 amino acids. The germline V and J ends were trimmed by 1 base and 6 bases, with 16 bases remaining between them. The V gene's germline CDR1 is SGHVS and CDR2 FQNEAQ. CDR3 sequence reads: CASSLGPGVRFNEQFF. Written as DNA, the CDR3 is TGTGCCAGCAGCTTAGGGCCGGGAGTTAGGTTCAATGAGCAGTTCTTC.

This clone has a handful of counts. CDR3 DNA sequence: TGTGCCACCAGCTCAAGAACTGACTACGAGCAGTACTTC. It specifies CATSSRTDYEQYF. The chain combines TRBV15 with TRBJ2-7, with D unresolved. CDR3 length: 13 amino acids. V lost 5 bases, J lost 3 bases, and 11 bases lay in between. CDR1 and CDR2 (germline): LNHNV, YYDKDF (reference sequence).

With regard to this clone: The junction departs from germline at one end; a sequencing error may be responsible. V gene TRBV29-1 combines with J gene TRBJ1-1; 10 positions agree with TRBD1. Per the germline V gene, CDR1 is SQVTM and CDR2 is ANQGSEA. This CDR3 comprises 14 residues. CDR3 protein: CSIEGQGRGTEAFF. The CDR3 region has the DNA TGCAGCATTGAGGGACAGGGGAGAGGCACTGAAGCTTTCTTT.

This clone was seen a handful of times. The V call is TRBV5-4, the J call TRBJ1-5; a possible D gene is TRBD1 (6 bases). Per the germline V gene, CDR1 is SGHNT and CDR2 is YYREEE (reference sequence). The V end lost 7 bases, the J end lost 5 bases, and 13 bases lay between the germline ends. The CDR3 runs to 13 residues. The CDR3 bases are TGTGCCAGCGGCCAGGGGCTCCATCAGCCCCAGCATTTT. Translation gives CASGQGLHQPQHF. Full variable domain (remainder filled in from reference TRBV5-4 and TRBJ1-5): ETGVTQSPTHLIKTRGQQVTLRCSSQSGHNTVSWYQQALGQGPQFIFQYYREEENGRGNFPPRFSGLQFPNYSSELNVNALELDDSALYLCASGQGLHQPQHFGDGTRLSIL.

This sequence joins TRBV9 and TRBJ2-7; 7 bases are a match to TRBD1. The CDR3 length is 14 residues. Germline loops: CDR1 SGDLS, CDR2 YYNGEE. J lost 1 base, V lost 1 base, and 2 bases had no gene match. CDR3 protein: CASSVLGQSYEQYF. For the CDR3, the DNA is TGTGCCAGCAGCGTACTGGGACAGTCCTACGAGCAGTACTTC.

V usage is TRBV5-1 and J usage is TRBJ2-2; TRBD1 matches at 11 bases. Germline V gene sequence: CDR1 SGHRS, CDR2 YFSETQ. The CDR3 extends over 16 amino acids. V was clipped by 4 bases and J by 4 bases; unmatched bases: 6. CDR3 amino acids: CASSGRDRGSTGELFF. The CDR3 nucleotides read TGCGCCAGCAGCGGACGGGACAGGGGGTCCACCGGGGAGCTGTTTTTT. Variable domain in full (rest from reference TRBV5-1 and TRBJ2-2): KAGVTQTPRYLIKTRGQQVTLSCSPISGHRSVSWYQQTPGQGLQFLFEYFSETQRNKGNFPGRFSGRQFSNSRSEMNVSTLELGDSALYLCASSGRDRGSTGELFFGEGSRLTVL.

The chain carries TRBV7-2 and TRBJ1-1, with 11 bases lining up with TRBD1. The CDR3 contains 16 residues. The germline V gene has CDR1 SGHTA and CDR2 FQGNSA. The junction had 10 bases not matched to a gene; V was cut back by 4 bases and J by 6 bases. The CDR3 is CASSSGGTGGLAEAFF. The DNA of the CDR3 is TGTGCCAGCAGCTCAGGGGGGACAGGGGGTCTGGCTGAAGCTTTCTTT.

This chain uses TRBV7-9 with TRBJ1-5; TRBD1 is a possible D gene (6 bases). V was clipped by 5 bases and J by 3 bases, with 14 bases between them. In germline, CDR1 is SEHNR, CDR2 FQNEAQ (reference sequence). The CDR3 is 15 amino acids. CDR3 nucleotides: TGTGCCAGCAGCCCCCTTGGACAGCCCAATCAGCCCCAGCATTTT. This sequence encodes CASSPLGQPNQPQHF.

The V and J genes are TRBV18 and TRBJ1-3; D is unclear. Germline loops: CDR1 KGHSH, CDR2 LQKENI. CDR3 length: 16 residues. The germline V and J ends were trimmed by 3 bases and 4 bases, with 16 bases remaining between them. The CDR3 reads CASSPTAEALGNTIYF. The DNA for the CDR3 is TGTGCCAGCTCACCCACCGCCGAAGCACTCGGAAACACCATATATTTT.

CDR3 in amino acids: CASSEEDREINYGYTF. CDR3 coding DNA: TGTGCCAGCAGTGAAGAGGACAGGGAGATTAACTATGGCTACACCTTC. The chain has TRBV25-1 and TRBJ1-2; 8 bases line up with TRBD1. V lost 2 bases to trimming and J lost 1 base; unmatched junction nucleotides: 6. The CDR3 covers 16 residues. Germline-derived CDR1 and CDR2 are MGHDK and SYGVNS.

In this sample, this clone turned up once. The J gene is TRBJ2-7, the V gene TRBV12-3 or TRBV12-4; TRBD1 is a possible D gene (5 bases). The CDR3 spans 13 residues. V lost 3 bases to trimming and J lost 3 bases, with 9 bases between them. CDR3 nucleotides: TGTGCCAGCAGTTTCCAAGGGGTCTACGAGCAGTACTTC. Protein sequence: CASSFQGVYEQYF.

The V call is TRBV3-1 (or the pseudogene TRBV3-2), the J call TRBJ2-5; TRBD2 is a possible D gene (5 bases). This CDR3 is built from 15 residues. The germline gives CDR1 LGHDT, CDR2 YNNKEL (reference sequence). Trimming cost V 2 bases and J 0 bases, with 10 bases left between them. The DNA of the CDR3 is TGTGCCAGCAGCCAACTCAGGACTTACCAAGAGACCCAGTACTTC. Protein: CASSQLRTYQETQYF.

This chain joins TRBV19 and TRBJ2-6; D is uncertain. The CDR3 is 17 residues long. The ends were cut back, 4 bases at V and 3 bases at J, with 16 bases in the middle. CDR1 and CDR2 from the germline V gene are LNHDA and SQIVND (reference sequence). The CDR3 DNA reads as TGTGCCAGTAGTACGACGGCGGCCTACTATGGGGCCAACGTCCTGACTTTC. It codes for CASSTTAAYYGANVLTF. The full variable domain, its missing parts supplied by reference TRBV19 and TRBJ2-6, is DGGITQSPKYLFRKEGQNVTLSCEQNLNHDAMYWYRQDPGQGLRLIYYSQIVNDFQKGDIAEGYSVSREKKESFPLTVTSAQKNPTAFYLCASSTTAAYYGANVLTFGAGSRLTVL.

The chain recombines TRBV15 with TRBJ2-5; 12 bases line up with TRBD2. Germline CDR1 LNHNV, CDR2 YYDKDF (reference sequence). The V segment lost 0 bases and the J segment 4 bases; nucleotides outside the gene matches: 6. CDR3 length: 17 residues. Here the CDR3 DNA reads TGTGCCACCAGCAGAGATCACCTAGCGGGAGGGGCAGAGACCCAGTACTTC. Protein: CATSRDHLAGGAETQYF. Full variable domain (remainder filled in from reference TRBV15 and TRBJ2-5): DAMVIQNPRYQVTQFGKPVTLSCSQTLNHNVMYWYQQKSSQAPKLLFHYYDKDFNNEADTPDNFQSRRPNTSFCFLDIRSPGLGDTAMYLCATSRDHLAGGAETQYFGPGTRLLVL.